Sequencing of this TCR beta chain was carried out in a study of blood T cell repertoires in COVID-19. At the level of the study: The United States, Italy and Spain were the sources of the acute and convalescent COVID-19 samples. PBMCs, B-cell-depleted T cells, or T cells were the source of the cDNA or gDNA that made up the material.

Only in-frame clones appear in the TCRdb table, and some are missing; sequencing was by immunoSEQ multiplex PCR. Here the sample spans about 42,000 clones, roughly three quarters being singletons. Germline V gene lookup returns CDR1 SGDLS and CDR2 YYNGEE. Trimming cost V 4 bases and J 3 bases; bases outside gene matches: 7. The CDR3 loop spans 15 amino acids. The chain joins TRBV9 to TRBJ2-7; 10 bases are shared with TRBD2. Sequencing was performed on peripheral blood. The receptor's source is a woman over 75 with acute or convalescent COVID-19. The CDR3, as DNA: TGTGCCAGCAGCCGAGGGGGGACTAGCGACTACGAGCAGTACTTC. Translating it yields CASSRGGTSDYEQYF.